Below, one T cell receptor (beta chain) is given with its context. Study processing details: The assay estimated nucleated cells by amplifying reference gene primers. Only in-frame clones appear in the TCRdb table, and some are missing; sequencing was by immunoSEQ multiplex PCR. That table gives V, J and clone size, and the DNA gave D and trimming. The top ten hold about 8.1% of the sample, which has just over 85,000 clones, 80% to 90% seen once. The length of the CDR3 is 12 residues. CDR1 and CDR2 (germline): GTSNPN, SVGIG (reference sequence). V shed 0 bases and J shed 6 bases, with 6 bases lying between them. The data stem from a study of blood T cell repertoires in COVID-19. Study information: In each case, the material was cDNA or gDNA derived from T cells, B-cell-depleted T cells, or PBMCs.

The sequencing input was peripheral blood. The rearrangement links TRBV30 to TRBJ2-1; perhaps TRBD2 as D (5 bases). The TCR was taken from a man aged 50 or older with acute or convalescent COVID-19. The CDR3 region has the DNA TGTGCCTGGAGTGTACGGGGCAATGAGCAGTTCTTC. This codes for CAWSVRGNEQFF.